The clone carrying this T cell receptor (beta chain) was counted once. These data are taken from a study of blood T cell repertoires in COVID-19. For the study at large: Both acute and convalescent COVID-19 samples were obtained from the United States, Italy and Spain.

CDR1 and CDR2 (germline): LNHDA, SQIVND (reference sequence). The V gene lost 3 bases and the J gene lost 1 base, with 13 bases spanning the gap. The CDR3 runs to 15 residues. Only in-frame clones appear in the TCRdb table, and some are missing; sequencing was by immunoSEQ multiplex PCR. The sample comprises tens of thousands of clones, roughly four fifths of which are singletons, and around 12% rests with the top ten. The sample comprised peripheral blood. The receptor's source is a human donor in a cohort sampled during active COVID-19. This chain joins TRBV19 and TRBJ2-7; a possible D gene is TRBD1 (7 bases). The CDR3 region is CASSIQGGGSYEQYF. The DNA for the CDR3 is TGTGCCAGTAGTATTCAGGGGGGCGGGTCCTACGAGCAGTACTTC. The entire variable domain, with the rest obtained from reference TRBV19 and TRBJ2-7, is as follows: DGGITQSPKYLFRKEGQNVTLSCEQNLNHDAMYWYRQDPGQGLRLIYYSQIVNDFQKGDIAEGYSVSREKKESFPLTVTSAQKNPTAFYLCASSIQGGGSYEQYFGPGTRLTVT.